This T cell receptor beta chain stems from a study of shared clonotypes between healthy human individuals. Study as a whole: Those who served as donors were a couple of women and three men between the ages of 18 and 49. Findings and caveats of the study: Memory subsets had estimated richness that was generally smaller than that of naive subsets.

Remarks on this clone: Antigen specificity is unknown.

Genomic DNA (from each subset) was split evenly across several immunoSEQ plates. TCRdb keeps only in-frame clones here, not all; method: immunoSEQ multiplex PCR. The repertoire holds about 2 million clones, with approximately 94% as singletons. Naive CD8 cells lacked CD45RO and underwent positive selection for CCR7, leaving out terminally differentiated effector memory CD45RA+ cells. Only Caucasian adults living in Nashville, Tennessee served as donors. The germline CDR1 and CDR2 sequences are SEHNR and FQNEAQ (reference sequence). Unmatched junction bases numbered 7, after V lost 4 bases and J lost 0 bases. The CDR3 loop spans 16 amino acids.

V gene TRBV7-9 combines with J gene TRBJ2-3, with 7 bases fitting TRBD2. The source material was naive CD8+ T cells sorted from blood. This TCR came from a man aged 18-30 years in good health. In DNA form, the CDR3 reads TGTGCCAGCAGCTCCGCCCGGGAGGCTAGCACAGATACGCAGTATTTT. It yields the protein CASSSAREASTDTQYF.